This T cell receptor beta chain was observed in a study of blood T cell repertoires in COVID-19. About the study: The study drew acute and convalescent COVID-19 samples from the United States, Italy and Spain. T cells, B-cell-depleted T cells, or PBMCs provided the cDNA or gDNA that served as material.

As originally analysed: For nucleated cells, counts were estimated from reference gene primer amplification. Some clones are missing from TCRdb's copy, which holds only in-frame ones; the method was immunoSEQ multiplex PCR. D and trimming come from the DNA, and the V and J calls and clone size come from that table. This table has approximately 250,000 clones, roughly nine tenths appearing once. The TCR was taken from a middle-aged man with active or convalescent COVID-19. Sequencing used peripheral blood.

CDR3 sequence: CATSDTGMTDTQYF. In nucleotides, the CDR3 is TGTGCCACCAGTGATACAGGGATGACAGATACGCAGTATTTT. The gene calls are TRBV24-1 and TRBJ2-3, with a weak D call TRBD1 (6 bases). Germline CDR1 and CDR2: KGHDR and SFDVKD. The CDR3 loop spans 14 amino acids. V was shortened by 3 bases and J by 3 bases, with 9 bases between the two germline ends.